These 16 T cell receptor beta chains share one sample of origin, sequenced in a study of shared clonotypes between healthy human individuals. Some clones are missing from TCRdb's copy, which holds only in-frame ones; the method was immunoSEQ multiplex PCR. The sample holds roughly 1,100,000 clones; approximately 70% are singletons and the top ten take about 1.5%. Input material: memory CD4+ T cells sorted from blood. Subset defined: CD45RA-negative fraction. The receptors derive from a man younger than 35 in good health.

The chain is built from TRBV2 and TRBJ2-3; D unclear. V shed 0 bases and J shed 8 bases, with 15 bases lying between them. Germline CDR1 and CDR2: SNHLY and FYNNEI. There are 15 residues in the CDR3. CDR3 amino acids: CASSEAALGSGTQYF. As DNA, the CDR3 is TGTGCCAGCAGTGAAGCTGCTTTAGGGTCCGGTACGCAGTATTTT.

This clone was seen a few times. This chain uses TRBV18 with TRBJ1-1, with D unclear. CDR1 and CDR2 (germline): KGHSH, LQKENI. The germline V and J ends were trimmed by 6 bases and 0 bases, with 14 bases remaining between them. CDR3 length equals 15 residues. CDR3 DNA: TGTGCCAGCTCCCTCGAGGGAGTGTTGAACACTGAAGCTTTCTTT. Its translation is CASSLEGVLNTEAFF.

The V call is TRBV5-1, the J call TRBJ1-2; D is uncertain. The germline V gene has CDR1 SGHRS and CDR2 YFSETQ. V was trimmed by 4 bases and J by 4 bases, leaving 17 bases between them. The CDR3 contains 15 residues. CDR3: CASSVGLVKVYGYTF. The CDR3 DNA reads TGCGCCAGCAGCGTTGGTTTAGTGAAAGTCTATGGCTACACCTTC.

The CDR3 DNA follows: TGTGCCAGCAGCTCCGGGACAGGGGTGAACACTGAAGCTTTCTTT. It is translated as CASSSGTGVNTEAFF. The genes are TRBV7-9 and TRBJ1-1, with 10 bases that match TRBD1. The CDR3 length is 15 residues. The germline gives CDR1 SEHNR, CDR2 FQNEAQ (reference sequence). With V trimmed by 4 bases and J by 0 bases, 2 bases remained unmatched.

The V and J genes are TRBV18 and TRBJ2-3; 7 nucleotides line up with TRBD2. This CDR3 is built from 17 residues. The V and J ends lost 2 bases and 3 bases, in that order; junction bases with no gene match: 11. CDR1 is KGHSH, CDR2 LQKENI, per germline. Here the CDR3 reads CASSPLGGRARTDTQYF. CDR3 in DNA: TGTGCCAGCTCACCATTAGGTGGGAGGGCCAGGACAGATACGCAGTATTTT.

The rearrangement uses TRBV29-1 and TRBJ1-1; possibly TRBD1 for D (5 bases). The V end lost 4 bases, the J end lost 1 base, and 10 bases lay between the germline ends. From germline, CDR1 is SQVTM and CDR2 ANQGSEA. CDR3 length: 13 amino acids. This CDR3 reads CSVAGHTNTEAFF. The DNA for the CDR3 is TGCAGCGTTGCTGGACATACGAACACTGAAGCTTTCTTT.

V is TRBV19 and J is TRBJ2-5, with 7 bases lining up with TRBD1. CDR3 size: 13 residues. V lost 7 bases and J lost 4; bases outside the gene matches: 6. CDR1 and CDR2 (germline): LNHDA, SQIVND (reference sequence). The CDR3 protein is CASTEQGSETQYF. For the CDR3, the DNA is TGTGCCAGTACCGAACAGGGGTCAGAGACCCAGTACTTC.

As regards this clone: The identical CDR3 is also encoded by other nucleotide sequences in the sample. The chain links TRBV9 to TRBJ2-1; 7 nucleotides agree with TRBD2. CDR3 length: 15 amino acids. Losses at the gene ends were 0 bases for V and 2 bases for J; bases not matched to a gene: 2. Germline V gene data show CDR1 as SGDLS and CDR2 as YYNGEE. CDR3 amino acids: CASSVGAGAYNEQFF. The DNA of the CDR3 is TGTGCCAGCAGCGTAGGGGCGGGGGCCTACAATGAGCAGTTCTTC.

Concerning this clone: The likely explanation is a read error, given a far larger clone one base away. V usage is TRBV11-2 and J usage is TRBJ2-5; D might be TRBD2 (6 bases). Germline V gives CDR1 SGHAT, CDR2 FQNNGV. This CDR3 comprises 11 residues. The V end was cut by 4 bases, the J end by 7 bases, with 7 bases between. For the CDR3, the DNA is TGTGCCAGCAGCTCCGGGGGGACCCAGTACTTC. The encoded protein is CASSSGGTQYF.

About this clone itself: Other DNA sequences in the same sample also yield this CDR3. This chain uses TRBV10-3 with TRBJ2-7; 7 bases match TRBD1. The CDR3 consists of 13 residues. The ends lost 0 bases at V and 5 bases at J; junction bases unmatched: 1. The germline gives CDR1 ENHRY, CDR2 SYGVKD. This CDR3 is CAISESTGNEQYF. The CDR3 DNA reads TGTGCCATCAGTGAGTCGACAGGGAACGAGCAGTACTTC.

The chain couples TRBV6-1 to TRBJ1-5, with D possibly TRBD1 on 5 matching bases. Deletions cut 9 bases from V and 2 bases from J, with 11 bases between. Looked up from germline, CDR1 is MNHNS and CDR2 is SASEGT. This CDR3 has 13 amino acids. CDR3 nucleotides: TGTGCCAGTATAATGGGGGGCAATCAGCCCCAGCATTTT. Translated: CASIMGGNQPQHF.

This clone was picked up a small number of times. The J gene is TRBJ2-2, the V gene TRBV18, with 11 nucleotides matching TRBD2. Looked up from germline, CDR1 is KGHSH and CDR2 is LQKENI. With 5 bases clipped from V and 4 bases from J, the junction kept 6 bases outside the gene matches. This CDR3 comprises 16 residues. In nucleotides, the CDR3 is TGTGCCAGCTCAGAACTAGCGGGAGCGGGCACCGGGGAGCTGTTTTTT. This translates into CASSELAGAGTGELFF. Variable domain in full (rest from reference TRBV18 and TRBJ2-2): NAGVMQNPRHLVRRRGQEARLRCSPMKGHSHVYWYRQLPEEGLKFMVYLQKENIIDESGMPKERFSAEFPKEGPSILRIQQVVRGDSAAYFCASSELAGAGTGELFFGEGSRLTVL.

In the case of this clone: Different DNA sequences within this sample yield the same CDR3. This chain joins TRBV5-1 and TRBJ2-5, with a tentative D call TRBD1 (6 bases). The CDR3 runs 14 residues. CDR1 and CDR2 from the germline V gene are SGHRS and YFSETQ. V was cut by 0 bases and J by 5 bases, with 11 bases left in between. The CDR3 nucleotides read TGCGCCAGCAGCTTGGAAGGGGGTCGCGAGACCCAGTACTTC. Protein product: CASSLEGGRETQYF.

V usage is TRBV5-1 and J usage is TRBJ2-2; D gene unclear. Looked up from germline, CDR1 is SGHRS and CDR2 is YFSETQ. This CDR3 has 14 amino acids. Trimming took 0 bases from V and 4 from J, leaving 7 bases between them. Written as DNA, the CDR3 is TGCGCCAGCAGCTTGGAACTGAGCACCGGGGAGCTGTTTTTT. Translation gives CASSLELSTGELFF.

The chain joins TRBV5-1 to TRBJ1-1, with 10 bases aligning to TRBD1. Trimming cost V 3 bases and J 4 bases; bases outside gene matches: 6. The CDR3 has 15 amino acids. CDR1 SGHRS and CDR2 YFSETQ come from the germline V gene. The CDR3 coding sequence is TGCGCCAGCAGCTCGACAGGGGGCGGAGGCACTGAAGCTTTCTTT. This codes for CASSSTGGGGTEAFF.

J is TRBJ1-1 and V is TRBV6-4; D remains ambiguous. The germline CDR1 and CDR2 sequences are MRHNA and SNTAGT. V was pared by 2 bases and J by 3 bases, with 7 bases between. The CDR3 consists of 13 residues. The CDR3 region has the DNA TGTGCCAGCAGTGACACGATGCACACTGAAGCTTTCTTT. Amino acid sequence: CASSDTMHTEAFF.